The 3 T cell receptor beta chains given below trace back to one sample, sequenced in a study of T cell responses to AZD1222 COVID-19 vaccine. Sequenced by immunoSEQ multiplex PCR; TCRdb stores in-frame clones only, minus some. The sample lists around 170,000 clones; nearly 95% were seen once. The sequences come from peripheral blood, collected 28 days after the second AZD1222 dose. These TCRs come from an adult who received the AZD1222 COVID-19 vaccine.

The chain uses TRBV3-1 (or the pseudogene TRBV3-2) and TRBJ1-4; a weak D match, TRBD1 (6 bases). V was pared by 4 bases and J by 5 bases, with 11 bases between. The germline V gene encodes CDR1 LGHDT and CDR2 YNNKEL (reference sequence). The CDR3 has 14 residues. The CDR3: CASSRGQTNEKLFF. CDR3 coding DNA: TGTGCCAGCAGCCGCGGACAGACAAATGAAAAACTGTTTTTT.

The V and J genes are TRBV19 and TRBJ1-1; no definite D call. CDR1 and CDR2 (germline): LNHDA, SQIVND (reference sequence). Trimming shortened V by 6 bases and J by 1 base, and 15 bases separated the two germline ends. CDR3 length: 15 amino acids. The CDR3 sequence: CASRFGSTQNTEAFF. For the CDR3, the DNA is TGTGCCAGTAGATTCGGTTCCACCCAGAACACTGAAGCTTTCTTT.

V is TRBV18 and J is TRBJ2-7; 13 bases match TRBD2. J gave up 5 bases and V 1 base, and 14 bases lay outside the gene matches. The germline V gene has CDR1 KGHSH and CDR2 LQKENI. The CDR3 sequence is 19 residues long. CDR3 sequence (DNA): TGTGCCAGCTCACCACGAATTCGGGCACTAGCGGGGGGGAGCGACGAGCAGTACTTC. Its protein is CASSPRIRALAGGSDEQYF.